The 6 T cell receptor beta chains given below trace back to one sample, sequenced in a study of shared clonotypes between healthy human individuals. The assay was immunoSEQ multiplex PCR, and TCRdb's table has in-frame clones only and misses some. This table has over a million clones, roughly 98% appearing once. The sample was naive CD4+ T cells sorted from blood. The subset: CD45RA+ positively selected. Receptor source: a man aged 25 to 40 in good health.

The chain recombines TRBV7-3 with TRBJ2-2; no reliable D call. CDR3 length equals 16 residues. The V gene's germline CDR1 is SGHTA and CDR2 FQGTGA. V lost 2 bases and J lost 0, with 10 bases in between. The CDR3 DNA is TGTGCCAGCAGCTTAGTCGGCTCACCGAACACCGGGGAGCTGTTTTTT. Amino acid sequence: CASSLVGSPNTGELFF. Full variable domain (missing parts from reference TRBV7-3 and TRBJ2-2): GAGVSQTPSNKVTEKGKYVELRCDPISGHTALYWYRQSLGQGPEFLIYFQGTGAADDSGLPNDRFFAVRPEGSVSTLKIQRTERGDSAVYLCASSLVGSPNTGELFFGEGSRLTVL.

This clone was detected a few times. This sample also contains other DNA sequences that code for the same CDR3. CDR3 in amino acids: CAISESETQYF. The CDR3 nucleotides read TGTGCCATCAGTGAGTCAGAGACCCAGTACTTC. The chain links TRBV10-3 to TRBJ2-5; D remains unclear. Trimming pared 0 bases from V and 4 bases from J, leaving 0 bases between. There are 11 residues in the CDR3. Germline CDR1 is ENHRY and CDR2 is SYGVKD.

A remark on this clone: Within the sample, other DNA sequences also encode this same CDR3. This rearrangement joins TRBV2 to TRBJ2-3, with 8 bases lining up with TRBD1. V lost 3 bases and J lost 1; bases outside the gene matches: 0. The CDR3 runs to 14 residues. Per the germline V gene, CDR1 is SNHLY and CDR2 is FYNNEI. The CDR3 DNA sequence: TGTGCCAGCAGTGACAGGGGGCGCACAGATACGCAGTATTTT. Protein product: CASSDRGRTDTQYF.

A word on this clone: The identical CDR3 is also encoded by other nucleotide sequences in the sample. The chain is built from TRBV28 and TRBJ2-7; no clear D gene. Germline V CDR1 and CDR2: MDHEN, SYDVKM. Trimming took 3 bases from V and 1 from J, leaving 4 bases between them. This CDR3 comprises 12 residues. CDR3 amino acids: CASSFLSYEQYF. CDR3 in DNA: TGTGCCAGCAGTTTTCTTTCCTACGAGCAGTACTTC.

Comments on this clone: The same CDR3 can be traced to other DNA sequences in this sample. This sequence joins TRBV7-9 and TRBJ1-1; 9 bases fit TRBD1. Per the germline V gene, CDR1 is SEHNR and CDR2 is FQNEAQ (reference sequence). The CDR3 extends over 13 amino acids. V trimming: 3 bases; J trimming: 5 bases; junction bases outside the gene matches: 1. This chain's CDR3 is CASSFGQGTEAFF. The CDR3 DNA is TGTGCCAGCAGCTTCGGACAGGGGACTGAAGCTTTCTTT.

This chain uses TRBV28 with TRBJ2-2, with D possibly called TRBD1 or TRBD2 (7 bases each). V was pared by 2 bases and J by 6 bases, with 13 bases between. The germline V gene has CDR1 MDHEN and CDR2 SYDVKM. CDR3 length: 15 residues. The chain's CDR3 is CASSLRQGGAGELFF. As DNA, the CDR3 is TGTGCCAGCAGTTTAAGACAGGGAGGGGCCGGGGAGCTGTTTTTT.